Below, one TCR beta chain is given with its context. Its matching antigen is unknown. The data were taken from a study of naive and memory T cell subsets. Points from the study as a whole: RNA-based TCR counts may shift with T cell activation and differentiation.

Alpha and beta libraries were amplified separately from the second PCR onward. The CDR3 is 15 residues long. J was trimmed by 1 base and V by 5 bases; bases with no gene match: 4. Germline CDR1 and CDR2: MGHRA and YSYEKL. Two oligonucleotides, mixed equimolar, formed the beta constant-region primer covering TRBC1 and TRBC2. A 12-nucleotide UMI and the SP2 primer were added to the cDNA 3' end by oligonucleotide ligation. MiXCR was run by TCRdb on the UMI-ligation and nested PCR reads, yielding one entry per CDR3 protein. The sample shows tens of thousands of distinct CDR3 sequences, around 13% of them seen only once.

The TCR was taken from a human donor in good health. The V and J genes are TRBV4-1 and TRBJ1-1, with 10 bases fitting TRBD1. Specimen: central memory CD4+ T cells from blood. This chain's CDR3 is CASSKGQGPNTEAFF. CDR3 coding DNA: TGCGCCAGCAGCAAGGGACAGGGGCCGAACACTGAAGCTTTCTTT.